This T cell receptor (beta chain) was captured in a study of molecular identifiers for immune sequencing clone quantification. V shed 4 bases and J shed 4 bases, with 13 bases lying between them. The CDR3 covers 14 residues. The germline CDR1 and CDR2 sequences are SQVTM and ANQGSEA. Using a CD8+CD4-CCR7+CD45RA+ phenotype, naive CD8 T cells were sorted. MiXCR was run by TCRdb on the PCR reads, yielding one entry per CDR3 protein. The sample has about 640,000 distinct CDR3 sequences, just under 20% seen once. This clonotype was counted at least ten times. The source is a human donor in good health. Some libraries in this study had Jurkat cell RNA spiked in. The material sequenced was naive CD8+ T cells from blood, with Jurkat cell RNA spiked in. Described subset: FACS-sorted CD8+CD4-CCR7+CD45RA+ naive T cells. The V call is TRBV29-1, the J call TRBJ2-2; D is ambiguous. CDR3: CSVVSPLSTGELFF. For the CDR3, the DNA is TGCAGCGTTGTAAGCCCCCTGAGCACCGGGGAGCTGTTTTTT.